A single sample is the source of the 16 T cell receptor beta chains below, sequenced in a study of blood T cell repertoires in COVID-19. Method: immunoSEQ multiplex PCR; TCRdb's copy keeps in-frame clones and lacks some. The data show around 60,000 clones, approximately 85% seen once. Sequenced material: peripheral blood. These receptors all come from a middle-aged man with active COVID-19.

This sequence joins TRBV7-2 and TRBJ1-5; weak D call: TRBD1 (5 bases). Trimming took off 6 bases at V and 6 bases at J, with 12 bases between the two ends. Germline assignment: CDR1 SGHTA and CDR2 FQGNSA. The CDR3 covers 13 residues. The CDR3 DNA sequence: TGTGCCAGCAGTCCAGGGTCGGCTCAGCCCCAGCATTTT. This translates into CASSPGSAQPQHF.

This chain uses TRBV12-3 or TRBV12-4 with TRBJ2-5; D gene unclear. This CDR3 spans 11 amino acids. Between the trimmed V and J ends, which lost 6 bases and 7 bases, there was a span of 9 bases. In DNA form, the CDR3 reads TGTGCCAGCAGCACGACGGGGACCCAGTACTTC. The encoded protein is CASSTTGTQYF.

V is TRBV10-3 and J is TRBJ1-2, with a possible D match to TRBD1 (5 bases). The CDR3 consists of 14 residues. The V gene's germline CDR1 is ENHRY and CDR2 SYGVKD. The V and J ends lost 2 bases and 3 bases respectively, with 10 bases between them. The CDR3 DNA sequence: TGTGCCATCAGTGAGGGGAGGACATACTATGGCTACACCTTC. It encodes CAISEGRTYYGYTF.

V usage is TRBV7-9 and J usage is TRBJ1-1, with D possibly TRBD1 on 5 matching bases. The germline V gene encodes CDR1 SEHNR and CDR2 FQNEAQ (reference sequence). Trimming took off 1 base at V and 0 bases at J, with 6 bases between the two ends. CDR3 length: 14 amino acids. For the CDR3, the DNA is TGTGCCAGCAGCTTAGGACAGATGAACACTGAAGCTTTCTTT. The encoded protein is CASSLGQMNTEAFF.

The chain is built from TRBV7-9 and TRBJ1-5, with 7 bases identical to TRBD1. The V and J ends lost 5 bases and 5 bases, in that order; junction bases with no gene match: 9. The CDR3 is 15 amino acids. Germline V gene sequence: CDR1 SEHNR, CDR2 FQNEAQ (reference sequence). In nucleotides, the CDR3 is TGTGCCAGCAGCCCAGGGGGACGAAGCTATCAGCCCCAGCATTTT. Translating it yields CASSPGGRSYQPQHF. The full variable domain, rest sourced from reference TRBV7-9 and TRBJ1-5, is DTGVSQNPRHKITKRGQNVTFRCDPISEHNRLYWYRQTLGQGPEFLTYFQNEAQLEKSRLLSDRFSAERPKGSFSTLEIQRTEQGDSAMYLCASSPGGRSYQPQHFGDGTRLSIL.

J is TRBJ2-1 and V is TRBV3-1 (or the pseudogene TRBV3-2), with 9 bases that match TRBD2. The CDR3 length is 19 residues. J lost 0 bases, V lost 3 bases, and 12 bases had no gene match. Germline V gives CDR1 LGHDT, CDR2 YNNKEL (reference sequence). CDR3 amino acids: CASSHKLAGVPSSYNEQFF. The CDR3 DNA follows: TGTGCCAGCAGCCATAAGTTAGCGGGGGTTCCCAGCTCCTACAATGAGCAGTTCTTC.

The chain couples TRBV25-1 to TRBJ1-6, with D possibly being TRBD1 (5 bases). V gave up 4 bases and J gave up 7 bases, with 8 bases separating them. The CDR3 consists of 13 residues. Germline-derived CDR1 and CDR2 are MGHDK and SYGVNS. CDR3 loop: CASSGAGNSPLHF. CDR3 sequence (DNA): TGTGCCAGCAGTGGCGCAGGGAATTCACCCCTCCACTTT. The full variable domain, in which reference TRBV25-1 and TRBJ1-6 provide the parts outside the CDR3, is EADIYQTPRYLVIGTGKKITLECSQTMGHDKMYWYQQDPGMELHLIHYSYGVNSTEKGDLSSESTVSRIRTEHFPLTLESARPSHTSQYLCASSGAGNSPLHFGNGTRLTVT.

V gene TRBV6-5 combines with J gene TRBJ2-7; D possibly corresponds to TRBD2 (7 bases). The CDR3 runs to 14 residues. The V and J ends lost 7 bases and 0 bases respectively, with 13 bases between them. Germline CDR1 reads MNHEY; CDR2 reads SVGAGI. CDR3 loop: CASTPGGYSYEQYF. CDR3 coding DNA: TGTGCCAGCACCCCGGGGGGCTACTCCTACGAGCAGTACTTC.

In its sample, this clone was seen once. This chain connects TRBV18 to TRBJ2-7, with a tentative D call TRBD2 (6 bases). Germline V gene lookup returns CDR1 KGHSH and CDR2 LQKENI. The CDR3 covers 20 residues. V lost 6 bases and J 2 bases, leaving 32 bases between the germline ends. Written as DNA, the CDR3 is TGTGCCAGCTCGCCTGGGGGATGGCTTTTTGCGGCGACGGGGGCCTACGAGCAGTACTTC. Protein product: CASSPGGWLFAATGAYEQYF. The full variable domain, with the rest looked up from reference TRBV18 and TRBJ2-7, is NAGVMQNPRHLVRRRGQEARLRCSPMKGHSHVYWYRQLPEEGLKFMVYLQKENIIDESGMPKERFSAEFPKEGPSILRIQQVVRGDSAAYFCASSPGGWLFAATGAYEQYFGPGTRLTVT.

This clone was detected once. This chain links TRBV11-2 with TRBJ2-3, with TRBD2 as a possible D gene (6 bases). The germline V gene has CDR1 SGHAT and CDR2 FQNNGV. The CDR3 sequence is 18 residues long. Deletions cut 3 bases from V and 2 bases from J, with 21 bases between. This CDR3 is CASSFRTPSTRYTDTQYF. The CDR3 nucleotides are TGTGCCAGCAGCTTCCGAACTCCGTCGACTAGATACACAGATACGCAGTATTTT.

This clone was detected only once. The chain employs TRBV12-3 or TRBV12-4 and TRBJ1-4, with unresolved D. V shed 4 bases and J shed 8 bases, with 8 bases lying between them. CDR3 length: 12 amino acids. The CDR3 is CASSSYVEKLFF. The CDR3 region has the DNA TGTGCCAGCAGTTCCTACGTAGAAAAACTGTTTTTT.

CDR3 DNA: TGCAGCGCTCCTAAGGACAGTGAAGCTTTCTTT. Translating it yields CSAPKDSEAFF. The chain combines TRBV29-1 with TRBJ1-1, with a weak D call TRBD1 (6 bases). CDR1 is SQVTM and CDR2 is ANQGSEA in the germline V gene. The germline V and J ends were trimmed by 7 bases and 7 bases, with 13 bases remaining between them. There are 11 residues in the CDR3.

J is TRBJ2-5 and V is TRBV3-1 (or the pseudogene TRBV3-2); the match to TRBD1 covers 8 bases. In germline, CDR1 is LGHDT, CDR2 YNNKEL (reference sequence). The CDR3 loop spans 14 amino acids. Trimming at V came to 0 bases and at J to 9 bases, leaving 6 bases not matched to a gene. CDR3 in amino acids: CASSQEDREPAQYF. For the CDR3, the DNA is TGTGCCAGCAGCCAAGAGGACAGGGAGCCAGCCCAGTACTTC.

The chain couples TRBV5-6 to TRBJ2-3, with D unresolved. CDR1 and CDR2 (germline): SGHDT, YYEEEE. Trimming pared 1 base from V and 0 bases from J, leaving 6 bases between. The CDR3 consists of 14 residues. The CDR3: CASSLSMSTDTQYF. The CDR3 DNA follows: TGTGCCAGCAGCTTGTCCATGAGCACAGATACGCAGTATTTT. Together with reference TRBV5-6 and TRBJ2-3, the CDR3 gives the full variable domain: DAGVTQSPTHLIKTRGQQVTLRCSPKSGHDTVSWYQQALGQGPQFIFQYYEEEERQRGNFPDRFSGHQFPNYSSELNVNALLLGDSALYLCASSLSMSTDTQYFGPGTRLTVL.

The rearrangement uses TRBV7-2 and TRBJ2-3; 10 nucleotides line up with TRBD2. CDR1 is SGHTA and CDR2 is FQGNSA in the germline V gene. This CDR3 is 17 amino acids long. J gave up 2 bases and V 1 base, and 6 bases lay outside the gene matches. The CDR3 reads CASSLGLAGGSTDTQYF. CDR3 nucleotides: TGTGCCAGCAGCTTAGGGTTAGCGGGGGGTTCCACAGATACGCAGTATTTT.

This rearrangement joins TRBV10-3 to TRBJ1-1; 9 nucleotides align to TRBD1. Germline CDR1 reads ENHRY; CDR2 reads SYGVKD. V gave up 2 bases and J gave up 9 bases; unmatched junction bases: 1. This CDR3 has 12 amino acids. Here the CDR3 DNA reads TGTGCCATCAGTGAGAACAGGGGGCAAGCTTTCTTT. As protein: CAISENRGQAFF.